The clone carrying this TCR beta chain was counted ten times or more. Its antigen is unidentified. Template switching added a universal primer site, and cDNA bore unique molecular identifiers. From the 5' RACE reads, TCRdb called clonotypes with MiXCR, one entry per CDR3 protein. This table holds 130,000 to 150,000 distinct CDR3 sequences, roughly 3.2% found once. CDR1 and CDR2 from the germline V gene are SQVTM and ANQGSEA. The CDR3 consists of 13 residues. V lost 6 bases and J lost 4; bases outside the gene matches: 8. The source of the sample is a study of identical twins. Study findings and constraints: Zero-insertion analyses could be partly confounded by invariant MAIT and iNKT cells. It was out-of-frame TCR alpha sharing in monozygotic twins that models underestimated. Insertions ran lower in abundant cord blood beta clonotypes, though not in memory repertoires.

This receptor was taken from a young man in good health. The material sequenced was memory T cells sorted from blood. The chain employs TRBV29-1 and TRBJ1-2; 7 nucleotides match TRBD1. CDR3 nucleotide sequence: TGCAGCGTAGCGGGACGGACAGGCTATGGCTACACCTTC. Translating it yields CSVAGRTGYGYTF.